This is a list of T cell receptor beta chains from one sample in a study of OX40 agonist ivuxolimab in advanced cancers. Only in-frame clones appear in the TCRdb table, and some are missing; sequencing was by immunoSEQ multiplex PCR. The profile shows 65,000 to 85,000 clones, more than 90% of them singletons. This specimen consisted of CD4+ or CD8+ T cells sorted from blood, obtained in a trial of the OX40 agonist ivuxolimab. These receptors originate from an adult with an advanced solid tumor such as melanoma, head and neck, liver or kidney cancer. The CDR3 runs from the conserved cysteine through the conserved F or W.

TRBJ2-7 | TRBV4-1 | CASSQGTGLDSPYF
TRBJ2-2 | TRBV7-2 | CASSLKGVTGELFF
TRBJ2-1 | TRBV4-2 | CASCLSGAEQFF
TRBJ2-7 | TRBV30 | CAWSRTHEQYF
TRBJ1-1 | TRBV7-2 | CASSSNLGTEAFF
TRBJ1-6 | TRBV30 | CAWSVRGGSSPLHF
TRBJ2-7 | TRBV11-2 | CASSLEVRSYEQYF
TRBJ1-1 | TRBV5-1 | CASSSLTGNTEAFF
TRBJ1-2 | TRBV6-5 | CASSYTISGTKEGYTF
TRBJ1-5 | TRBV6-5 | CASSPRPRHQPQHF
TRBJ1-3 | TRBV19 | CASRRPSFSGNTIYF
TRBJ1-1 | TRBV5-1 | CASSPRAGALNTEAFF
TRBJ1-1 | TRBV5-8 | CASSLLGDTEAFF
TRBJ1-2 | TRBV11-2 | CASSSSPSDGYTF
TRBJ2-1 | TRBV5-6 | CASSLGRATFDYNEQFF
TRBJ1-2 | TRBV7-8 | CASSHGQSGGYTF
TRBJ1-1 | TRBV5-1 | CASSSGQGNTEAFF
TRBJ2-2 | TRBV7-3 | CASSSPNTGELFF
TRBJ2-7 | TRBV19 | CASSRQVSGFVQYF
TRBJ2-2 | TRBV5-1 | CASSLEGQSPGELFF
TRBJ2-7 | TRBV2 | CASIQDSSSYEQYF
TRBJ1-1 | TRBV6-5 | CASSYRGGASTEAFF
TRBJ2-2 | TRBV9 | CASSVGATSPAGELFF
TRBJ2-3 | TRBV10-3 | CAIRGSGTDTQYF
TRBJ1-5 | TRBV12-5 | CASGLWAAQNQPQHF
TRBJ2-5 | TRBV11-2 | CASSSNPVETQYF